The 22 T cell receptor beta chains in this list originate from one sample, sequenced in a study of T cells in Graves' hyperthyroidism and ophthalmopathy. There were TCR beta CDR3 regions amplified from RNA transcripts. The TCR CDR3 first-round RT-PCR relied on the HTBI primer set. TCRdb re-derived calls from the multiplex PCR reads in MiXCR, one entry per CDR3 protein. Of 550,000 to 850,000 distinct CDR3 sequences listed, about 19% are singletons. The sequencing input was blood. These receptors were taken from a woman aged 45-65 years with Graves' hyperthyroidism that later progressed to Graves' ophthalmopathy.

This clonotype showed up many times. The chain couples TRBV2 to TRBJ2-5; 7 bases fit TRBD2. This CDR3 is 14 amino acids long. Germline CDR1 reads SNHLY; CDR2 reads FYNNEI. Trimming took 6 bases from V and 2 from J; bases not matched to a gene: 6. The CDR3 reads CASRERDLQETQYF. CDR3 DNA: TGTGCCAGCAGGGAGCGGGACTTGCAAGAGACCCAGTACTTC.

This clonotype appeared many times. The chain links TRBV6-1 to TRBJ2-1, with 9 bases matching TRBD2. J lost 7 bases, V lost 5 bases, and 15 bases had no gene match. Per the germline V gene, CDR1 is MNHNS and CDR2 is SASEGT. The CDR3 extends over 17 amino acids. The CDR3 spells CASSPKGRAGGVNEQFF. Written as DNA, the CDR3 is TGTGCCAGCAGTCCAAAGGGGCGAGCGGGGGGAGTTAATGAGCAGTTCTTC.

The genes are TRBV6-1 and TRBJ1-2; D uncertain. The germline V and J ends were trimmed by 4 bases and 4 bases, with 13 bases remaining between them. Per germline, CDR1 MNHNS and CDR2 SASEGT. The CDR3 runs 14 residues. CDR3 amino acids: CASSVAHATYGYTF. CDR3 DNA: TGTGCCAGCAGTGTAGCCCACGCCACCTATGGCTACACCTTC.

The gene calls are TRBV20-1 and TRBJ2-7; D is possibly TRBD1 or TRBD2 (5 bases each). CDR1 DFQATT and CDR2 SNEGSKA come from the germline V gene (reference sequence). This CDR3 spans 14 amino acids. Trimming removed 2 bases from V and 3 bases from J, with 14 bases in between. CDR3 sequence reads: CSARQGRGIYEQYF. The CDR3 DNA reads TGCAGTGCTAGACAGGGACGAGGTATCTACGAGCAGTACTTC.

In its sample, this clonotype was seen many times. The V and J genes are TRBV27 and TRBJ1-1, with 8 positions matching TRBD1. The V gene end was trimmed by 9 bases and the J gene end by 0 bases; junction bases not matched to a gene: 6. This CDR3 has 14 residues. Germline assignment: CDR1 MNHEY and CDR2 SMNVEV (reference sequence). The CDR3 sequence is CASSGQALNTEAFF. DNA for the CDR3: TGTGCCAGTTCGGGACAGGCCCTGAACACTGAAGCTTTCTTT.

This clonotype has ten or more counts. CDR3 residues: CASSWGQGSWNEQFF. The CDR3 coding sequence is TGCGCCAGCAGCTGGGGACAGGGAAGTTGGAATGAGCAGTTCTTC. The rearrangement joins TRBV5-1 to TRBJ2-1, with TRBD1 identical over 9 bases. Germline V gene data show CDR1 as SGHRS and CDR2 as YFSETQ. V was pared by 3 bases and J by 7 bases, with 8 bases of the junction left unmatched. The CDR3 runs to 15 residues.

This clonotype was seen a handful of times. The chain combines TRBV6-1 with TRBJ1-5; 7 positions agree with TRBD1. Germline V gene sequence: CDR1 MNHNS, CDR2 SASEGT. The CDR3 has 13 residues. V trimming: 7 bases; J trimming: 5 bases; junction bases outside the gene matches: 5. The CDR3 DNA reads TGTGCCAGCAACCAGGGGGGACATCAGCCCCAGCATTTT. Translated, it gives CASNQGGHQPQHF.

This clonotype appeared many times. V gene TRBV7-9 combines with J gene TRBJ1-5; TRBD1 might be the D (5 bases). Germline lookup yields CDR1 SEHNR and CDR2 FQNEAQ (reference sequence). Trimming left V 7 bases short and J 3 bases short, with 7 bases between. The CDR3 totals 12 residues. This chain's CDR3 is CASTTDNQPQHF. CDR3 nucleotide sequence: TGTGCCAGCACGACAGACAATCAGCCCCAGCATTTT.

In its sample, this clonotype was seen a few times. The chain employs TRBV11-3 and TRBJ2-3, with no clear D. This CDR3 comprises 15 residues. The germline V gene encodes CDR1 SGHNT and CDR2 YENEEA. Trimming removed 1 base from V and 2 bases from J, with 10 bases in between. CDR3 loop: CASSLGGLNTDTQYF. DNA of the CDR3: TGTGCCAGCAGCTTAGGTGGGCTAAACACAGATACGCAGTATTTT.

The rearrangement uses TRBV11-2 and TRBJ2-1; the match to TRBD1 covers 7 bases. The J segment lost 14 bases and the V segment lost 1 base, leaving 17 bases of the junction unmatched. This CDR3 region has 16 residues. Germline CDR1 SGHAT, CDR2 FQNNGV. The DNA for the CDR3 is TGTGCCAGCAGCTTAGTCAGGGCGAACACCGGGACAGCGGAGTTCTTC. Translation: CASSLVRANTGTAEFF.

V usage is TRBV20-1 and J usage is TRBJ1-1, with D possibly TRBD1 on 5 matching bases. Germline loops: CDR1 DFQATT, CDR2 SNEGSKA (reference sequence). V lost 7 bases to trimming and J lost 5 bases, with 17 bases between them. The CDR3 runs 13 residues. This chain's CDR3 is CSVGRGFSTEAFF. The CDR3 DNA reads TGCAGTGTAGGAAGGGGCTTTTCGACTGAAGCTTTCTTT.

The rearrangement links TRBV2 to TRBJ2-2, with TRBD2 matching over 8 bases. Germline-derived CDR1 and CDR2 are SNHLY and FYNNEI. The V segment lost 4 bases and the J segment 7 bases; nucleotides outside the gene matches: 2. This CDR3 is built from 13 residues. The DNA for the CDR3 is TGTGCCAGCAGTGTCCTAGCGGGCGGGGAGCTGTTTTTT. It specifies CASSVLAGGELFF.

The sample holds many counts of this clonotype. The rearrangement uses TRBV30 and TRBJ2-7, with D perhaps TRBD2 (6 bases). The CDR3 has 12 residues. Germline V gene sequence: CDR1 GTSNPN, CDR2 SVGIG (reference sequence). Trimming cost V 1 base and J 4 bases, with 8 bases left between them. The CDR3 DNA reads TGTGCCTGGAGTGAACGGGGGTACGAGCAGTACTTC. The encoded protein is CAWSERGYEQYF. Combining the CDR3 with reference TRBV30 and TRBJ2-7 gives the whole variable domain SQTIHQWPATLVQPVGSPLSLECTVEGTSNPNLYWYRQAAGRGLQLLFYSVGIGQISSEVPQNLSASRPQDRQFILSSKKLLLSDSGFYLCAWSERGYEQYFGPGTRLTVT.

As regards this clonotype: The junction differs from germline at one of its ends, possibly a read error. This sequence joins TRBV4-1 and TRBJ2-4; D assignment may be TRBD1 or TRBD2 (5 bases each). Germline V lookup: CDR1 MGHRA, CDR2 YSYEKL. The CDR3 is made up of 17 amino acids. The CDR3 loop reads CASSQDGTDTGKNIQYF. The CDR3 nucleotides are TGTGCCAGCAGCCAGGATGGGACGGATACGGGCAAAAACATTCAGTACTTC.

This clonotype was seen many times. The chain recombines TRBV5-1 with TRBJ2-3, with D unclear. This CDR3 has 16 amino acids. Trimming took off 0 bases at V and 0 bases at J, with 11 bases between the two ends. Germline CDR1 is SGHRS and CDR2 is YFSETQ. CDR3 coding DNA: TGCGCCAGCAGCTTGGACGGCGCTTCTAGCACAGATACGCAGTATTTT. It codes for CASSLDGASSTDTQYF.

This chain uses TRBV4-1 with TRBJ1-2; weak D call: TRBD1 (5 bases). The CDR3 runs 18 residues. CDR1 is MGHRA, CDR2 YSYEKL, per germline. The V and J ends lost 1 base and 0 bases respectively, with 18 bases between them. The CDR3 is CASSQGRQGRLSNYGYTF. The CDR3, as DNA: TGCGCCAGCAGCCAAGGGAGGCAGGGTCGGCTTTCTAACTATGGCTACACCTTC.

Ten or more counts support this clonotype. This rearrangement joins TRBV13 to TRBJ1-6; perhaps TRBD1 as D (6 bases). This CDR3 spans 14 amino acids. Trimming stripped 4 bases from V and 10 bases from J, with 14 bases between. In germline, CDR1 is PRHDT, CDR2 FYEKMQ (reference sequence). The DNA of the CDR3 is TGTGCCAGCAGCTCTCGGGGGGGCGAGTCACCCCTCCACTTT. Amino acid sequence: CASSSRGGESPLHF.

This clonotype came up many times. V gene TRBV7-2 combines with J gene TRBJ1-1; no firm D call. CDR1 is SGHTA and CDR2 is FQGNSA in the germline V gene. Deletions cut 4 bases from V and 4 bases from J, with 13 bases between. The length of the CDR3 is 14 residues. The CDR3 sequence is CASSSKLVGTEAFF. The CDR3 bases are TGTGCCAGCAGCTCCAAGTTGGTGGGCACTGAAGCTTTCTTT.

This clonotype was seen only a few times. This chain joins TRBV2 and TRBJ1-5; no reliable D call. Germline V gives CDR1 SNHLY, CDR2 FYNNEI. The length of the CDR3 is 13 residues. Trimming left V 7 bases short and J 7 bases short, with 14 bases between. The DNA for the CDR3 is TGTGCCAGCACCCTCATAAGAAGGCAGCCCCAGCATTTT. Translating it yields CASTLIRRQPQHF.

The V gene is TRBV2, the J gene TRBJ1-1; a possible D gene is TRBD1 (5 bases). V was clipped by 7 bases and J by 11 bases, with 20 bases between them. CDR1 and CDR2 (germline): SNHLY, FYNNEI. The CDR3 is 13 amino acids. The CDR3: CASTPGAGFAAFF. CDR3 DNA sequence: TGTGCCAGCACCCCTGGGGCGGGATTCGCCGCTTTCTTT. Based on the CDR3 plus reference TRBV2 and TRBJ1-1, the full variable domain is EPEVTQTPSHQVTQMGQEVILRCVPISNHLYFYWYRQILGQKVEFLVSFYNNEISEKSEIFDDQFSVERPDGSNFTLKIRSTKLEDSAMYFCASTPGAGFAAFFGQGTRLTVV.

This clonotype has at least ten counts. V gene TRBV12-3 or TRBV12-4 combines with J gene TRBJ1-6; 8 positions match TRBD1. CDR3 length equals 16 residues. J lost 7 bases, V lost 6 bases, and 11 bases had no gene match. Here the CDR3 reads CASSYRGELWNSPLHF. In DNA form, the CDR3 reads TGTGCCAGCAGCTACAGGGGGGAACTGTGGAATTCACCCCTCCACTTT.

This clonotype showed up just a few times. The chain has TRBV12-3 or TRBV12-4 and TRBJ1-5; 9 bases fit TRBD1. The trim removed 1 base at V and 2 bases at J, leaving 9 bases unmatched. This CDR3 is 18 amino acids long. Written as DNA, the CDR3 is TGTGCCAGCAGTTTAGAGTTAGGAGGGACAGGGCGCAATCAGCCCCAGCATTTT. It codes for CASSLELGGTGRNQPQHF.